The text below deals with one TCR beta chain. Its antigen is not known. cDNA libraries for TRB were generated by 5' RACE incorporating UMI labels. TCRdb re-called the 5' RACE reads and shows each CDR3 protein once, DNA omitted. The sample's table shows around 40,000 distinct CDR3 sequences. Triplicates of about 270,000 cells were sorted from each CD8+ T cell subset. Per germline, CDR1 SQVTM and CDR2 ANQGSEA. The CDR3 sequence is 13 residues long. This sample was included in a study of CXCR3-negative and CXCR3-positive naive CD8 T cells. Findings and caveats of the study: In both naive subsets diversity was comparably high, whereas memory CD8+ cells showed much lower diversity.

The chain joins TRBV29-1 to TRBJ1-1. Sequences were obtained from naive CXCR3- CD8+ T cells from blood. Subset meaning: CD45RO-CCR7+CD27+CD95- naive CD8+ T cells lacking CXCR3 (TNR3-). The sequence was collected from a human donor in good health. Some clones in this sample may be carry-over from other donors' samples. CDR3 protein: CSVEEGSNTEAFF.